This T cell receptor beta chain was captured by sequencing in a study of CD8 T cells in Susac syndrome. CDR3 length: 16 amino acids. Germline CDR1 SQVTM, CDR2 ANQGSEA. J lost 1 base, V lost 3 bases, and 5 bases had no gene match. Random hexamers primed reverse transcription of about 0.45 to 1 ug RNA. In TCRdb, the immunoSEQ multiplex PCR reads were re-called with MiXCR into one record per CDR3 protein. The table includes approximately 170,000 distinct CDR3 sequences, 85% to 95% detected once. The material sequenced was CD4+ T cells from PBMCs. The chain carries TRBV29-1 and TRBJ2-1; TRBD2 aligns across 11 bases. The clonotype was recovered from a human donor in good health. CDR3 amino acids: CSVELTSGGSYNEQFF. The CDR3 DNA sequence: TGCAGCGTTGAGCTAACTAGCGGGGGATCCTACAATGAGCAGTTCTTC.